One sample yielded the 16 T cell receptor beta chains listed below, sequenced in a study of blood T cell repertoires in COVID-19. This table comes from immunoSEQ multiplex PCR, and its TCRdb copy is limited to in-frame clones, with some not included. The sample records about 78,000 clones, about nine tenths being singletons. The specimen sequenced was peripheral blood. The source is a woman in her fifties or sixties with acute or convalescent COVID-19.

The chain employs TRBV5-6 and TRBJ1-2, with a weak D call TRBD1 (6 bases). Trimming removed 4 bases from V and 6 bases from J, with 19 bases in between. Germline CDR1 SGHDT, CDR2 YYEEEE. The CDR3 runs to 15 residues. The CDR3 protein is CASSPRQVERDGYTF. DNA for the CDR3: TGTGCCAGCAGCCCCAGACAGGTAGAAAGGGATGGCTACACCTTC. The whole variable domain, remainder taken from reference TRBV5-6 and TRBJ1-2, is DAGVTQSPTHLIKTRGQQVTLRCSPKSGHDTVSWYQQALGQGPQFIFQYYEEEERQRGNFPDRFSGHQFPNYSSELNVNALLLGDSALYLCASSPRQVERDGYTFGSGTRLTVV.

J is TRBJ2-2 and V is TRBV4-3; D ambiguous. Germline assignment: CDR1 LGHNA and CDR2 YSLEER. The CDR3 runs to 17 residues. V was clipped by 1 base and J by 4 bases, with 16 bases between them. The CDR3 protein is CASSQVIWPTGTGELFF. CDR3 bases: TGCGCCAGCAGCCAAGTAATTTGGCCCACGGGCACCGGGGAGCTGTTTTTT.

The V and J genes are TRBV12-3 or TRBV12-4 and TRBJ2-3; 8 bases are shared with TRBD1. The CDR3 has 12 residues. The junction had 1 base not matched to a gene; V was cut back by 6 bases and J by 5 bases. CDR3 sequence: CASRDRGDTQYF. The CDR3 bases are TGTGCCAGCAGAGACAGGGGAGATACGCAGTATTTT.

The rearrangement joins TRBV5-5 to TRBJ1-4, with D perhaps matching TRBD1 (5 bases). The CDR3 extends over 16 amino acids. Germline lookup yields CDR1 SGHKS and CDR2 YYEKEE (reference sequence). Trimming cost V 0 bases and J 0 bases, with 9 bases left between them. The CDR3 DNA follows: TGTGCCAGCAGCTTGGCCGAGACAGCAACTAATGAAAAACTGTTTTTT. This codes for CASSLAETATNEKLFF.

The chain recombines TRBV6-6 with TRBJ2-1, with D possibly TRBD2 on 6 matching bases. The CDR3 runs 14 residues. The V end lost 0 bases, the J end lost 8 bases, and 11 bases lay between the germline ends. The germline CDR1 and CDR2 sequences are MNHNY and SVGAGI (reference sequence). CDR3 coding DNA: TGTGCCAGCAGTTACTCGGGGGGAGTCGATGAGCAGTTCTTC. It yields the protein CASSYSGGVDEQFF.

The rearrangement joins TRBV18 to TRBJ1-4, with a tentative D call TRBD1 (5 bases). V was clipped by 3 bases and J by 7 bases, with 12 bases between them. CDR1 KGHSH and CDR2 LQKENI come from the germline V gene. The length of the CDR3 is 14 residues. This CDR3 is CASSPNGGGEKLFF. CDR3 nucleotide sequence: TGTGCCAGCTCACCTAACGGGGGAGGTGAAAAACTGTTTTTT.

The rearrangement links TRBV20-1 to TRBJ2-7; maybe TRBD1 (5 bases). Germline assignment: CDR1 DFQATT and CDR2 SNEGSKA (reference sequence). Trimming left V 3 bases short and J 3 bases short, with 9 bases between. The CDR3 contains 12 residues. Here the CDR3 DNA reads TGCAGTGCTAGTCAGGGTTTCTACGAGCAGTACTTC. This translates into CSASQGFYEQYF.

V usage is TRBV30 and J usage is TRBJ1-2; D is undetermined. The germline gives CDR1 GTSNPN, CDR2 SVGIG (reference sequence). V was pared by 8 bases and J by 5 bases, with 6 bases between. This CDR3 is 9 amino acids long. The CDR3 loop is CAHGYGYTF. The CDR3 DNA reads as TGTGCCCACGGTTATGGCTACACCTTC. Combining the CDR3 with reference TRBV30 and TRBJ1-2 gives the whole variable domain SQTIHQWPATLVQPVGSPLSLECTVEGTSNPNLYWYRQAAGRGLQLLFYSVGIGQISSEVPQNLSASRPQDRQFILSSKKLLLSDSGFYLCAHGYGYTFGSGTRLTVV.

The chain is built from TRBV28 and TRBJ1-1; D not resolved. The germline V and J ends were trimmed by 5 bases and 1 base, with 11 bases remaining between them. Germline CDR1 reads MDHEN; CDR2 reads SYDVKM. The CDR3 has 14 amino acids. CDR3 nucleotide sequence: TGTGCCAGCAGTAACCACCTCAGGAACACTGAAGCTTTCTTT. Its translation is CASSNHLRNTEAFF.

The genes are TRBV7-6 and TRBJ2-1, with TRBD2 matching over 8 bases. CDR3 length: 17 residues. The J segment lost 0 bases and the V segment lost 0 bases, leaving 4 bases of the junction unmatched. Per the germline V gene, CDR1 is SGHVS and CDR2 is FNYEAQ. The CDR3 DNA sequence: TGTGCCAGCAGCTTAGCTACTAGCGGAAGCTCCTACAATGAGCAGTTCTTC. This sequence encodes CASSLATSGSSYNEQFF. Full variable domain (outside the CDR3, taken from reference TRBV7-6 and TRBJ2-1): GAGVSQSPRYKVTKRGQDVALRCDPISGHVSLYWYRQALGQGPEFLTYFNYEAQQDKSGLPNDRFSAERPEGSISTLTIQRTEQRDSAMYRCASSLATSGSSYNEQFFGPGTRLTVL.

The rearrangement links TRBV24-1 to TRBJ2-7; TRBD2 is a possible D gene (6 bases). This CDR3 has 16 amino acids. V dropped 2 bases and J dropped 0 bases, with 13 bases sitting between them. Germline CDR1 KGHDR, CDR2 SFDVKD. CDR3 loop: CATSDSRRGTSYEQYF. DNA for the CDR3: TGTGCCACCAGTGATTCCCGTCGGGGGACCTCCTACGAGCAGTACTTC.

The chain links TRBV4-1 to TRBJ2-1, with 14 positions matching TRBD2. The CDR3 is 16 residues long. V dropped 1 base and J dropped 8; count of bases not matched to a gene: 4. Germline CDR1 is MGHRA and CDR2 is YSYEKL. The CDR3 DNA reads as TGCGCCAGCAGCCAAGTTAGACTAGCGGGAGGGCATGAGCAGTTCTTC. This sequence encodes CASSQVRLAGGHEQFF.

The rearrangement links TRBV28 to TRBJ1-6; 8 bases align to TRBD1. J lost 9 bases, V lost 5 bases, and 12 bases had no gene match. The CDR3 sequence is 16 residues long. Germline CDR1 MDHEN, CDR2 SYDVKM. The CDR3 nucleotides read TGTGCCAGCAGTGCAGGGGGCTCCGCGGGTGGTTCACCCCTCCACTTT. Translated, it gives CASSAGGSAGGSPLHF.

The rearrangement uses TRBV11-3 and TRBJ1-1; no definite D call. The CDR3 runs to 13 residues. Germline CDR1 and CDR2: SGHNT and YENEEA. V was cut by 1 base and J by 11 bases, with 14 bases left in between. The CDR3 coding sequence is TGTGCCAGCAGCTTAGGGTCGGAGGGTGTTGCTTTCTTT. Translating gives CASSLGSEGVAFF.

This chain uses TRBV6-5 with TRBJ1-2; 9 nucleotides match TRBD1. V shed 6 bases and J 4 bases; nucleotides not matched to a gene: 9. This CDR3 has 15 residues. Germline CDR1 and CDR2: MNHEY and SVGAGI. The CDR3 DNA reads TGTGCCAGCAGCCTCCCGGGACAGGGTATCTATGGCTACACCTTC. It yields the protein CASSLPGQGIYGYTF.

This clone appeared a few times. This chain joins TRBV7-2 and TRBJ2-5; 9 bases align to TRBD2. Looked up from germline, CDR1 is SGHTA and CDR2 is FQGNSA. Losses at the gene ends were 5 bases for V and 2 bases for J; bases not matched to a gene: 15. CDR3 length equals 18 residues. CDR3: CASSRSRPSGEKQETQYF. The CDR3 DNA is TGTGCCAGCAGCCGTTCACGGCCTAGCGGGGAAAAACAAGAGACCCAGTACTTC.